The rows below give T cell receptor beta chains drawn from one sample of a study of shared clonotypes between healthy human individuals. The protocol was immunoSEQ multiplex PCR, while the TCRdb copy is restricted to in-frame clones and leaves out a portion. The sample shows about 1 million clones, 65% to 80% of them seen only once. The specimen sequenced was memory CD4+ T cells sorted from blood. All receptors derive from a man aged 18 to 30 in good health. CDR3s include the opening cysteine and the closing phenylalanine or tryptophan. A D gene is named only where the DNA matches it firmly. Rows may omit the clone size; those that give it use once, few, many or a size class.

d_gene	len	abundance	v_gene	j_gene	CDR3aa	CDR3nt
TRBD1	17	NA	TRBV30	TRBJ1-2	CAWSVPPGQGVLYGYTF	TGTGCCTGGAGTGTTCCGCCGGGACAGGGGGTTCTCTATGGCTACACCTTC
NA	16	NA	TRBV29-1	TRBJ2-3	CSVAKTARRGTDTQYF	TGCAGCGTGGCTAAGACGGCCAGGAGAGGAACAGATACGCAGTATTTT
NA	14	once	TRBV7-6	TRBJ2-5	CASSPWRDSETQYF	TGTGCCAGCAGCCCATGGCGGGATTCAGAGACCCAGTACTTC
TRBD2	15	NA	TRBV4-1	TRBJ2-1	CASSQGGTSGRGWFF	TGCGCCAGCAGCCAAGGTGGGACTAGCGGGAGAGGTTGGTTCTTC
NA	14	few	TRBV10-2	TRBJ1-6	CASSEWGSNSPLHF	TGCGCCAGCAGTGAGTGGGGGAGCAATTCACCCCTCCACTTT
NA	13	NA	TRBV28	TRBJ1-2	CASSFTGMDGYTF	TGTGCCAGCAGTTTTACAGGGATGGATGGCTACACCTTC
NA	15	NA	TRBV5-1	TRBJ1-2	CASSLIGSHNVGYTF	TGCGCCAGCAGCTTGATAGGGAGCCATAATGTTGGCTACACCTTC
NA	17	NA	TRBV7-2	TRBJ2-3	CASSLEATNPSTDTQYF	TGTGCCAGCAGCTTAGAGGCGACCAATCCTAGCACAGATACGCAGTATTTT
NA	14	NA	TRBV29-1	TRBJ2-3	CSVDHTGGTDTQYF	TGCAGCGTTGATCATACGGGCGGCACAGATACGCAGTATTTT
TRBD1	13	NA	TRBV5-5	TRBJ1-1	CASSLPGGLRAFF	TGTGCCAGCAGCTTGCCAGGGGGCTTGAGAGCTTTCTTT
TRBD1	16	NA	TRBV10-1	TRBJ1-1	CASSNGQAGPNTEAFF	TGCGCCAGCAGCAATGGACAGGCGGGACCGAACACTGAAGCTTTCTTT
NA	12	NA	TRBV6-6	TRBJ2-5	CASSPGQETQYF	TGTGCCAGCAGTCCAGGGCAAGAGACCCAGTACTTC
NA	15	few	TRBV5-1	TRBJ1-4	CASSLVSGANEKLFF	TGCGCCAGCAGCTTGGTGTCAGGGGCGAATGAAAAACTGTTTTTT
NA	16	NA	TRBV9	TRBJ2-2	CASSVAVDTVTGELFF	TGTGCCAGCAGCGTAGCGGTGGACACAGTCACCGGGGAGCTGTTTTTT
TRBD1	16	NA	TRBV4-1	TRBJ2-7	CASSQERDRGSYEQYF	TGCGCCAGCAGCCAAGAACGTGACAGGGGATCTTACGAGCAGTACTTC
TRBD1	19	NA	TRBV18	TRBJ1-1	CASSPAFLGQGMLNTEAFF	TGTGCCAGCTCACCTGCGTTCTTAGGACAGGGTATGTTGAACACTGAAGCTTTCTTT
NA	14	NA	TRBV2	TRBJ1-1	CASSREGGATEAFF	TGTGCCAGCAGTCGGGAAGGGGGTGCCACTGAAGCTTTCTTT
NA	15	NA	TRBV6-6	TRBJ2-7	CASSYKGEMDYEQYF	TGTGCCAGCAGTTACAAAGGAGAAATGGACTACGAGCAGTACTTC
NA	14	NA	TRBV5-4	TRBJ2-1	CASSLVGPANEQFF	TGTGCCAGCAGCTTGGTAGGGCCGGCCAATGAGCAGTTCTTC
NA	13	NA	TRBV30	TRBJ2-1	CAWSQTQGNEQFF	TGTGCCTGGAGTCAAACTCAGGGGAATGAGCAGTTCTTC
NA	16	NA	TRBV5-1	TRBJ1-2	CASSLATGPPGYGYTF	TGCGCCAGCAGCTTGGCCACAGGTCCCCCCGGATATGGCTACACCTTC
NA	16	NA	TRBV6-6	TRBJ1-5	CASSYGDPGSNQPQHF	TGTGCCAGCAGTTACGGGGACCCCGGTAGCAATCAGCCCCAGCATTTT
TRBD1	16	NA	TRBV7-6	TRBJ2-3	CASSLESRGLTDTQYF	TGTGCCAGCAGCTTAGAATCGAGGGGGCTCACAGATACGCAGTATTTT
NA	16	NA	TRBV5-8	TRBJ1-6	CASSLKGTAYNSPLHF	TGTGCCAGCAGCTTAAAGGGGACGGCCTATAATTCACCCCTCCACTTT
NA	14	NA	TRBV2	TRBJ1-6	CASSWIGGESPLHF	TGTGCCAGCAGCTGGATTGGAGGAGAGTCACCCCTCCACTTT
NA	13	NA	TRBV7-2	TRBJ1-2	CASSLGWAYGYTF	TGTGCCAGCAGCTTAGGGTGGGCCTATGGCTACACCTTC
NA	13	NA	TRBV10-2	TRBJ1-1	CASSLTVGTEAFF	TGCGCCAGCAGTCTGACAGTGGGCACTGAAGCTTTCTTT
TRBD1	15	few	TRBV10-1	TRBJ1-1	CASSGPLTGDTEAFF	TGCGCCAGCAGTGGGCCCCTAACAGGGGACACTGAAGCTTTCTTT
NA	11	NA	TRBV2	TRBJ2-5	CASSGSHSPYF	TGTGCCAGCAGCGGGTCTCATTCACCGTACTTC